The entry below describes one TCR beta chain. The CDR3 totals 16 residues. CDR1 LNHNV and CDR2 YYDKDF come from the germline V gene (reference sequence). V lost 3 bases to trimming and J lost 3 bases, with 18 bases between them. The sample originates from a study of blood T cell repertoires in COVID-19. For the study at large: COVID-19 samples collected from the United States, Italy and Spain covered acute and convalescent phases. In each case, the material was cDNA or gDNA derived from T cells, B-cell-depleted T cells, or PBMCs.

In the source study's methods: Amplification with reference gene primers provided the estimates of nucleated cell counts. Using immunoSEQ multiplex PCR, the repertoire was profiled, and TCRdb retains in-frame clones only, with some absent. V and J calls and clone size come straight from that table; D and trimming were deduced from the DNA. The table lists roughly 50,000 clones, about nine tenths of them singletons. The chain employs TRBV15 and TRBJ2-7; D is perhaps TRBD1 (6 bases). The sequence was collected from a man in his fifties with active COVID-19. Sequencing was carried out using peripheral blood. The CDR3 coding sequence is TGTGCCACCAGCAGTGGGCCCGGGACATCGCTCTACGAGCAGTACTTC. This translates into CATSSGPGTSLYEQYF. Drawing the rest from reference TRBV15 and TRBJ2-7, the complete variable domain is DAMVIQNPRYQVTQFGKPVTLSCSQTLNHNVMYWYQQKSSQAPKLLFHYYDKDFNNEADTPDNFQSRRPNTSFCFLDIRSPGLGDTAMYLCATSSGPGTSLYEQYFGPGTRLTVT.